The clone carrying this TCR beta chain showed up just once. A junction end diverges from the germline sequence, so it may reflect a read error. The record originates from a study of blood T cell repertoires in COVID-19. Study in general: COVID-19 samples, acute and convalescent, were from the United States, Italy and Spain. The analysed material was cDNA or gDNA that came from T cells, B-cell-depleted T cells, or PBMCs.

Original handling: Amplification from reference gene primers served as the basis for estimated nucleated cell counts. The data were produced by immunoSEQ multiplex PCR, yet TCRdb's version contains in-frame clones alone and is incomplete. D and trimming were read from the DNA, whereas the V and J calls and clone size are those reported in that table. The sample includes 200,000 to 250,000 clones, 70% to 90% of them seen just once. CDR1 SSHAT and CDR2 FNYEAQ come from the germline V gene (reference sequence). The CDR3 totals 14 residues. The sequencing sample was made of peripheral blood. V and J are TRBV7-7 and TRBJ1-6; 8 bases are shared with TRBD1. The receptor's source is a human donor in a cohort sampled during active COVID-19. CDR3: CASSLGQDNSPLHF. For the CDR3, the DNA is TGTGCTAGCAGCCTGGGACAGGACAATTCACCCCTCCACTTT.